This TCR beta chain was retrieved from a study of T cell responses to AZD1222 COVID-19 vaccine. Overall study findings and caveats: Recipients of AZD1222 seropositive at baseline numbered only 6 or 7.

The protocol was immunoSEQ multiplex PCR, while the TCRdb copy is restricted to in-frame clones and leaves out a portion. The sample lists approximately 99,000 clones; approximately 91% were seen once. This CDR3 is 14 amino acids long. In germline, CDR1 is SGHRS, CDR2 YFSETQ. Trimming took 4 bases from V and 2 from J, leaving 9 bases between them. About this clone: Its target is not known.

This clonotype originated in an adult who received the AZD1222 COVID-19 vaccine. This rearrangement joins TRBV5-1 to TRBJ1-4; maybe TRBD1 (6 bases). This material consisted of peripheral blood, taken 28 days after the second AZD1222 dose. The CDR3 loop reads CASSTDSTNEKLFF. CDR3 DNA sequence: TGCGCCAGCAGCACGGACAGCACTAATGAAAAACTGTTTTTT.